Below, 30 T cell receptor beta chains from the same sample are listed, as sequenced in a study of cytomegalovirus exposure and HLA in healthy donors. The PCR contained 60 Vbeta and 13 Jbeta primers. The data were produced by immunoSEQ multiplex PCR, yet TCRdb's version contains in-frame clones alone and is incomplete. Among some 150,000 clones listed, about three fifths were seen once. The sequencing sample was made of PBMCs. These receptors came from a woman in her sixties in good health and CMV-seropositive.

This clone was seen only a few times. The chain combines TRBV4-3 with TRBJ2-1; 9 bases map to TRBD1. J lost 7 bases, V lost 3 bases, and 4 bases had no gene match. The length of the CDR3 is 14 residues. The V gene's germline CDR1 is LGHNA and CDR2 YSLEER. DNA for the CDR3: TGCGCCAGCAGCCAGATGGGGACAGGGAATGAGCAGTTCTTC. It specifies CASSQMGTGNEQFF.

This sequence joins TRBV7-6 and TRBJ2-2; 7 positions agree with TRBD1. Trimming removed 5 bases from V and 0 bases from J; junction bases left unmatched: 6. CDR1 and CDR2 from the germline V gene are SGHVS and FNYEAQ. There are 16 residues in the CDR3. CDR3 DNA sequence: TGTGCCAGCAGCCTACAGGGGTTGGCGAACACCGGGGAGCTGTTTTTT. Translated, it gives CASSLQGLANTGELFF.

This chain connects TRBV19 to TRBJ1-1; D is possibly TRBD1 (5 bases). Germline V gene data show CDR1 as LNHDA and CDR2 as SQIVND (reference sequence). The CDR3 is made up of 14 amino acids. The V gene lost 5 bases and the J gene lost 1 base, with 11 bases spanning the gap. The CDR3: CASSLPQGNTEAFF. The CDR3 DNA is TGTGCCAGTAGTCTCCCCCAGGGGAACACTGAAGCTTTCTTT.

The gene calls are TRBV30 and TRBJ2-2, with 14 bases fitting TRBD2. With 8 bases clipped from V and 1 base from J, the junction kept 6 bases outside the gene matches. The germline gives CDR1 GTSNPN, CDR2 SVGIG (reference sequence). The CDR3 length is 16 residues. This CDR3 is CAGRTSGRRNTGELFF. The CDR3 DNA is TGTGCCGGCCGGACTAGCGGGAGGAGGAACACCGGGGAGCTGTTTTTT.

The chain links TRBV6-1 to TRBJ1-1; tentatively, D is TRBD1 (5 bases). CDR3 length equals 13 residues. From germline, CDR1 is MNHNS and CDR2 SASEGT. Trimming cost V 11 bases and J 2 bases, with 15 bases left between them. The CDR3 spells CAVARQPNTEAFF. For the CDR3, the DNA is TGTGCCGTGGCCAGACAGCCTAACACTGAAGCTTTCTTT.

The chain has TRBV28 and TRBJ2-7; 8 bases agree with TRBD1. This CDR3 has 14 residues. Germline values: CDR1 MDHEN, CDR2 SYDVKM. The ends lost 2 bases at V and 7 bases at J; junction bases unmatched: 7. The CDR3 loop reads CASSLRGQGREQYF. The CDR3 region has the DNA TGTGCCAGCAGTTTACGCGGACAGGGTAGGGAGCAGTACTTC.

This CDR3 is CASSLGNSATNEKLFF. The CDR3 nucleotides read TGTGCCAGCAGCTTGGGCAACTCCGCAACTAATGAAAAACTGTTTTTT. V usage is TRBV11-2 and J usage is TRBJ1-4; D gene uncertain. The germline gives CDR1 SGHAT, CDR2 FQNNGV. Trimming cost V 3 bases and J 0 bases, with 11 bases left between them. The CDR3 runs to 16 residues.

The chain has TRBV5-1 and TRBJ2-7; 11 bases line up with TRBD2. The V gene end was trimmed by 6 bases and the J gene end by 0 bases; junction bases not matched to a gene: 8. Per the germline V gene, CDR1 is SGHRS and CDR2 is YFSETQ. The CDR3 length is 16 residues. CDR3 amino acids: CASTRLAGLSSYEQYF. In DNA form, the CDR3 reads TGCGCCAGCACCAGACTAGCGGGACTTAGCTCCTACGAGCAGTACTTC.

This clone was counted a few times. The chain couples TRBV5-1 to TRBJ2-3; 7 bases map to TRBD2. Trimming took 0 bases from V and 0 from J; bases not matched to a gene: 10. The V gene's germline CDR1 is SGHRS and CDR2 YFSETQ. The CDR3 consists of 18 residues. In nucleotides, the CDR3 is TGCGCCAGCAGCTTGGCTTCTCTACTAGCGACGAGCACAGATACGCAGTATTTT. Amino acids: CASSLASLLATSTDTQYF.

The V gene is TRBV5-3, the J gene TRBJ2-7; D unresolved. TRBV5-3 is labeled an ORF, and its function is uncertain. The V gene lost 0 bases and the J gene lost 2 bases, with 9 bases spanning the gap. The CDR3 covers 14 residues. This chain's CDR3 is CARSLVAETYEQYF. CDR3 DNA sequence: TGTGCCAGAAGCTTGGTGGCAGAAACCTACGAGCAGTACTTC.

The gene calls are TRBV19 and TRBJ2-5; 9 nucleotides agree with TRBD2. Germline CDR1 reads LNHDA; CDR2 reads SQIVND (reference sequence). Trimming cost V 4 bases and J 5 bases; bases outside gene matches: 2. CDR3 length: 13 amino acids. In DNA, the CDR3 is TGTGCCAGTAGTACTAGCGGGAAGGAGACCCAGTACTTC. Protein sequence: CASSTSGKETQYF.

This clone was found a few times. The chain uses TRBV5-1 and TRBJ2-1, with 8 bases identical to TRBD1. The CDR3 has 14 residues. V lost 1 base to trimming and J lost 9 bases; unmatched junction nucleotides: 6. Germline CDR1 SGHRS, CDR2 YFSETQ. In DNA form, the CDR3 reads TGCGCCAGCAGCTTGTGGGACAGGTTGGGTGAGCAGTTCTTC. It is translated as CASSLWDRLGEQFF. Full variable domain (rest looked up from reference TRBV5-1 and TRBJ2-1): KAGVTQTPRYLIKTRGQQVTLSCSPISGHRSVSWYQQTPGQGLQFLFEYFSETQRNKGNFPGRFSGRQFSNSRSEMNVSTLELGDSALYLCASSLWDRLGEQFFGPGTRLTVL.

In DNA, the CDR3 is TGTGCCAGCAGTCAGGGACAGGGGGGAAGGGAGCAGTTCTTC. Translating gives CASSQGQGGREQFF. J is TRBJ2-1 and V is TRBV6-6; 11 bases agree with TRBD1. Per germline, CDR1 MNHNY and CDR2 SVGAGI (reference sequence). V shed 5 bases and J 10 bases; nucleotides not matched to a gene: 7. This CDR3 contains 14 residues.

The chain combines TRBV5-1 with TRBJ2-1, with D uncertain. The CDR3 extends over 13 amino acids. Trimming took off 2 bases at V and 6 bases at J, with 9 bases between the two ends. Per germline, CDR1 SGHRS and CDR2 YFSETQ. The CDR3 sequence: CASSFSVANEQFF. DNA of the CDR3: TGCGCCAGCAGCTTTTCAGTTGCCAATGAGCAGTTCTTC.

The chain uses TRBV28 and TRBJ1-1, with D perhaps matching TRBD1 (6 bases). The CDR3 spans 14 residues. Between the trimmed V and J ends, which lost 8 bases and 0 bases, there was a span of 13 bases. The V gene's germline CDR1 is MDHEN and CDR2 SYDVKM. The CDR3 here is CASLQGRMNTEAFF. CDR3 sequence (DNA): TGTGCCAGCTTACAGGGCCGCATGAACACTGAAGCTTTCTTT.

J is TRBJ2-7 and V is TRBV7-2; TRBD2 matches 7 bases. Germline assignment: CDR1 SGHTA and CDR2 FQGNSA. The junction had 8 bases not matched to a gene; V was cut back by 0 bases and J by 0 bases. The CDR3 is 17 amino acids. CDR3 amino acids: CASSLAGGVPLSYEQYF. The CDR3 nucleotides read TGTGCCAGCAGCTTAGCGGGAGGGGTCCCCCTCTCCTACGAGCAGTACTTC. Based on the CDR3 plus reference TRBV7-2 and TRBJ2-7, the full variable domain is GAGVSQSPSNKVTEKGKDVELRCDPISGHTALYWYRQSLGQGLEFLIYFQGNSAPDKSGLPSDRFSAERTGGSVSTLTIQRTQQEDSAVYLCASSLAGGVPLSYEQYFGPGTRLTVT.

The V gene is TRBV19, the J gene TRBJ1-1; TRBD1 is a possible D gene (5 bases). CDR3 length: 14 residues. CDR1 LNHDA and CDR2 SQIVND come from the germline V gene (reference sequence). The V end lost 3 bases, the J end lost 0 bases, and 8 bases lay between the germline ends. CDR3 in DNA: TGTGCCAGTAGTATCAGGGTGTTGAACACTGAAGCTTTCTTT. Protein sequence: CASSIRVLNTEAFF.

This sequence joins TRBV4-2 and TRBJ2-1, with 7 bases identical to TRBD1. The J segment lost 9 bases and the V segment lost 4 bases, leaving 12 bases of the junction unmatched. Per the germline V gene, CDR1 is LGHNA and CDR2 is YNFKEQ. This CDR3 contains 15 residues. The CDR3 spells CASSLTDHRGPEQFF. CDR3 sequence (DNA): TGTGCCAGCAGCCTCACGGACCATAGGGGGCCTGAGCAGTTCTTC.

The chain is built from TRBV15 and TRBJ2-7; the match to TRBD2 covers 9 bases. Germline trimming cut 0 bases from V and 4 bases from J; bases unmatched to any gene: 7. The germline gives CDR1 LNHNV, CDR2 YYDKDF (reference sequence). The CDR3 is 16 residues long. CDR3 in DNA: TGTGCCACCAGCAGAGATTTAGCGGGAGATGGGTACGAGCAGTACTTC. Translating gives CATSRDLAGDGYEQYF.

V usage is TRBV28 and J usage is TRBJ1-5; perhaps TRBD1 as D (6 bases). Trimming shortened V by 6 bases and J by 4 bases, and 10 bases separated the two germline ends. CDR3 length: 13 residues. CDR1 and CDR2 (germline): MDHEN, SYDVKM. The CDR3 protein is CASRQGQNQPQHF. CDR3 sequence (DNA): TGTGCCAGCAGACAGGGTCAGAATCAGCCCCAGCATTTT.

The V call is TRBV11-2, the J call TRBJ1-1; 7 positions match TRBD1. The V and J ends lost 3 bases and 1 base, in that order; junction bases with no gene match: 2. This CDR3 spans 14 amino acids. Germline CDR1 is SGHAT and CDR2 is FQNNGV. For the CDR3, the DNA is TGTGCCAGCAGCTTTGGGACAGAGAACACTGAAGCTTTCTTT. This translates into CASSFGTENTEAFF.

The CDR3, as DNA: TGTGCCAGCAGCTTAGTTTCATCTGGAAACACCATATATTTT. It is translated as CASSLVSSGNTIYF. The V call is TRBV7-8, the J call TRBJ1-3; D ambiguous. CDR1 and CDR2 from the germline V gene are SGHVS and FQNEAQ. There are 14 residues in the CDR3. Trimming pared 1 base from V and 1 base from J, leaving 5 bases between.

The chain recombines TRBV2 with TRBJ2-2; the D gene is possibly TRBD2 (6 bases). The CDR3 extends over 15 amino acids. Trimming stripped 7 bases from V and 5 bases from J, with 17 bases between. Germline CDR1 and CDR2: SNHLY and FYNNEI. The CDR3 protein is CASNYGGARTGELFF. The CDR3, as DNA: TGTGCCAGCAATTACGGAGGGGCCAGAACCGGGGAGCTGTTTTTT.

In DNA, the CDR3 is TGTGCCAGCAGCTTAGATTGGGGCCCAGGAAACACCATATATTTT. It is translated as CASSLDWGPGNTIYF. The V gene is TRBV11-2, the J gene TRBJ1-3, with D perhaps TRBD1 (5 bases). With 0 bases removed from V and 4 bases from J, the gap between germline ends came to 10 bases. The CDR3 has 15 amino acids. Germline CDR1 SGHAT, CDR2 FQNNGV.

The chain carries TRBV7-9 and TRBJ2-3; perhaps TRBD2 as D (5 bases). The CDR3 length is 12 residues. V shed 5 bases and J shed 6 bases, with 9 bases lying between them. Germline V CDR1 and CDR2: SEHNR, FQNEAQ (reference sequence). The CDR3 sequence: CASSHIADTQYF. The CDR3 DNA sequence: TGTGCCAGCAGCCATATAGCGGATACGCAGTATTTT.

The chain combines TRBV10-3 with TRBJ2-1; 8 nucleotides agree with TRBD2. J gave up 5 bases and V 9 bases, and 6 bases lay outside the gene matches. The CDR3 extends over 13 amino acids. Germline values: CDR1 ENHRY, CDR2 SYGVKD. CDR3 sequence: CAITSGGNNEQFF. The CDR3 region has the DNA TGTGCCATTACCAGCGGGGGTAACAATGAGCAGTTCTTC.

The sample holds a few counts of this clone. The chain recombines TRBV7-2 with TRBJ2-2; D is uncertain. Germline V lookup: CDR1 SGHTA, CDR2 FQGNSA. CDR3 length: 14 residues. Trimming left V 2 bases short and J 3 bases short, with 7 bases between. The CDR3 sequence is CASSLFLDTGELFF. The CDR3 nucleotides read TGTGCCAGCAGCTTATTCCTAGACACCGGGGAGCTGTTTTTT.

The CDR3 is CALAASSSYNEQFF. CDR3 DNA: TGTGCCCTAGCCGCCTCTAGCTCCTACAATGAGCAGTTCTTC. The V and J genes are TRBV7-9 and TRBJ2-1, with a weak D call TRBD2 (5 bases). Germline V gives CDR1 SEHNR, CDR2 FQNEAQ (reference sequence). This CDR3 is 14 amino acids long. Trimming removed 11 bases from V and 0 bases from J, with 14 bases in between.

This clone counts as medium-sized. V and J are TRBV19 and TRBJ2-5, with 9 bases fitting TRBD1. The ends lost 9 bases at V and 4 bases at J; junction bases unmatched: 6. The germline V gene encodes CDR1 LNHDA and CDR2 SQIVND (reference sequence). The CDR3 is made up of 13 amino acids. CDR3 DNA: TGTGCCAGCAGACAGGGGGGGGGAGAGACCCAGTACTTC. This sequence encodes CASRQGGGETQYF.

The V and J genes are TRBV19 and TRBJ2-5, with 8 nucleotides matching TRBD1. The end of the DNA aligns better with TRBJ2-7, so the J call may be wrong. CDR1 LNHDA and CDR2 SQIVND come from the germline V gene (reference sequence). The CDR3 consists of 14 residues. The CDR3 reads CASSIWDRSHEQYF. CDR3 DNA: TGTGCCAGTAGTATCTGGGACAGGTCCCACGAGCAGTACTTC.